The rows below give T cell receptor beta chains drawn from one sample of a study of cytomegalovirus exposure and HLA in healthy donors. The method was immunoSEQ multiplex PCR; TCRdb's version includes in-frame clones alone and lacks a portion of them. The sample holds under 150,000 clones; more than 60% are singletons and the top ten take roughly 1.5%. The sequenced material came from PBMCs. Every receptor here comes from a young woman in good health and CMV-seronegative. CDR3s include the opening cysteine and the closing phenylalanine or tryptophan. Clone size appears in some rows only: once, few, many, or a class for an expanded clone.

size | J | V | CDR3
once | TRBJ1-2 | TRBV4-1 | CASSQDRAGGSGYTF
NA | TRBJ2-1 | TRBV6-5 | CASSRGLADNEQFF
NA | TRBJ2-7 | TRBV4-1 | CASSSSSYEQYF
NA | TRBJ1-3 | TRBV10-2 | CASSAGNTIYF
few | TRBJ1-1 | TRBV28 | CASSPHGNTEAFF
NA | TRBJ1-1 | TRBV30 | CAWRRVLNTEAFF
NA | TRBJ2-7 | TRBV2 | CASLREVGYEQYF
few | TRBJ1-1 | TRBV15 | CATSRVMNTEAFF
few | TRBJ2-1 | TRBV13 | CASSLANEQFF
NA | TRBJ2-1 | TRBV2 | CASMREADNEQFF
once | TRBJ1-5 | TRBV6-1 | CASRKDRTFNQPQHF
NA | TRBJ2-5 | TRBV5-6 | CASSFRTSGMGEETQYF
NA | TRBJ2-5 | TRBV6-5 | CASRPTGDETQYF
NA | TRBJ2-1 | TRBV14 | CASSPLELAGGYDEQFF
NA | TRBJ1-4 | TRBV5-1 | CASSWDSNEKLFF
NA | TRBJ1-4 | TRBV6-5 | CASSSLQGAREKLFF
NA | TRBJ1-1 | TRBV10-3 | CAISKGLGNTEAFF
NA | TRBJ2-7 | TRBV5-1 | CASSLVAGPSYEQYF
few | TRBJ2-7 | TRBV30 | CAWSVRAGPYEQYF
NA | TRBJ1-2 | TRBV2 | CASSTSGTGFNYGYTF
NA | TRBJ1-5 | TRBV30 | CAWSRSNQPQHF
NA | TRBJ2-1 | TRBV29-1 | CSGRTSGRPYNEQFF
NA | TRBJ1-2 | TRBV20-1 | CSAPLNYGYTF
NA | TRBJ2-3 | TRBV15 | CATSRRRNRGYGTDTQYF
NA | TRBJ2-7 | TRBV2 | CASRWGQTYEQYF
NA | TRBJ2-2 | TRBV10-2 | CASRPSSNTGELFF
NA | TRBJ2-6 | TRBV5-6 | CASSLGSPGPGANVLTF
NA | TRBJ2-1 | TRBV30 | CAWGGLAGTYNEQFF
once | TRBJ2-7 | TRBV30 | CARSGRGYEQYF
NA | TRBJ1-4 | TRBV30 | CAWSATAGEKLFF
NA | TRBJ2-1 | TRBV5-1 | CASSLVTSLDDEQFF
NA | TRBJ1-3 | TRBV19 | CASTSHGQHSGNTIYF
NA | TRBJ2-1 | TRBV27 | CASSFLGLATNEQFF
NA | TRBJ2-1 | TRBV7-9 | CASSPSQRAHNEQFF
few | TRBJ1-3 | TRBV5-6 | CASSWYGQNSGNTIYF
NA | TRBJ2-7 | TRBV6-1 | CASSGSGRGFGEQYF
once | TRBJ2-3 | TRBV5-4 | CASSPGTSGPTDTQYF
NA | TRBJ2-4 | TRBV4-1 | CASSQDYWRGGAKNIQYF
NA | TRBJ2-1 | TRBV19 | CASSMRFWGRAGGLTNEQFF
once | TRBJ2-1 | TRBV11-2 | CASSSSGTQQFF
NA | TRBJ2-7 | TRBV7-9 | CASSRGVDQRWDEQYF
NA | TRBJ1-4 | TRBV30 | CAWSVSATNEKLFF
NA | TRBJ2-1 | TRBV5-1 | CASSSRTGSWTRNYNEQFF
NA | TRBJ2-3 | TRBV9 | CASSVAGTGVSDTQYF
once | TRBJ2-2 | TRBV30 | CAWSKGTGELFF
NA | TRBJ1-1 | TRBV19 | CASTRTGMNTEAFF
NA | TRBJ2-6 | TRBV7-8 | CASSLLAGPPSGANVLTF
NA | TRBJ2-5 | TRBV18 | CASSPPGSEETQYF
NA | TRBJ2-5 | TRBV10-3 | CAISEPTGDETQYF
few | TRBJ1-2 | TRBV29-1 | CSVSPRGTNYGYTF
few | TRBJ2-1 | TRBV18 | CASRTRTGKGIEQFF
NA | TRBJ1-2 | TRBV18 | CASSPVTGGYTF
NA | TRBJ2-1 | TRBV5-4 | CASSRSGQGLNEQFF
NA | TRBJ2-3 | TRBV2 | CASRLEPDTQYF
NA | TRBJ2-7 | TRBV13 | CASSLTRGYEQYF
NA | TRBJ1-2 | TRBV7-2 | CASSLPGTFYGYTF
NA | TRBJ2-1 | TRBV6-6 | CASTYGGRGGGEQFF
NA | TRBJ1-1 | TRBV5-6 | CASSFRDRGRTEAFF